This is a list of T cell receptor beta chains from one sample in a study of T cells expressing NK-cell markers. Using the 5' RACE reads, TCRdb records one entry per CDR3 protein without DNA. The sample table includes 300,000 to 500,000 distinct CDR3 sequences. Sequenced sample: blood T cells: a sorted CD56 or NKG2C T cell subset, CD4+ or CD8+ T cells, or bulk PBMC T cells (not recorded which). Receptors originate from a woman between 45 and 65 years old in good health. CDR3s include the opening cysteine and the closing phenylalanine or tryptophan. The order of the fields is V gene, J gene, CDR3 protein.

TRBV28,TRBJ2-2,CASSPIVAGELFF
TRBV5-1,TRBJ1-6,CASRLLGRDNSPLHF
TRBV4-1,TRBJ1-3,CASSHGRTASGNTIYF
TRBV12-3/TRBV12-4,TRBJ2-5,CASSYVVGETQYF
TRBV6-2/TRBV6-3,TRBJ2-4,CASSYTSGYKNIQYF
TRBV20-1,TRBJ1-1,CGATGRGSGRTFEAFF
TRBV5-1,TRBJ2-5,CASSLDGTGQPLRETQYF
TRBV27,TRBJ2-7,CASSPIDRDGGEQYF
TRBV20-1,TRBJ2-5,CSAAGLAGDETQYF
TRBV19,TRBJ1-1,CASSTIQDPEAFF
TRBV9,TRBJ2-3,CASSGGGTVRTDTQYF
TRBV6-6,TRBJ1-5,CASSGPGSQPQHF